These 18 T cell receptor beta chains came from one sample sequenced in a study of blood T cell repertoires in COVID-19. Some clones are missing from TCRdb's copy, which holds only in-frame ones; the method was immunoSEQ multiplex PCR. This table has 87,000 or so clones, about 90% appearing once. Sequencing was done on a sample of peripheral blood. The receptors here all came from a young man with COVID-19, enrolled during active disease.

The chain combines TRBV5-1 with TRBJ2-1, with D perhaps TRBD2 (6 bases). The V gene lost 0 bases and the J gene lost 8 bases, with 12 bases spanning the gap. The length of the CDR3 is 14 residues. The germline gives CDR1 SGHRS, CDR2 YFSETQ. The CDR3 sequence is CASSLERREDEQFF. The DNA for the CDR3 is TGCGCCAGCAGCTTGGAACGCAGGGAGGATGAGCAGTTCTTC.

V and J are TRBV6-5 and TRBJ2-7; 7 nucleotides line up with TRBD1. The V gene end was trimmed by 6 bases and the J gene end by 0 bases; junction bases not matched to a gene: 8. Germline lookup yields CDR1 MNHEY and CDR2 SVGAGI. The CDR3 length is 15 residues. The CDR3 spells CASSRGQAISYEQYF. The CDR3 coding sequence is TGTGCCAGCAGCCGAGGACAGGCGATCTCCTACGAGCAGTACTTC.

The chain has TRBV5-1 and TRBJ2-1; a possible D gene is TRBD1 (5 bases). CDR1 is SGHRS, CDR2 YFSETQ, per germline. V lost 2 bases to trimming and J lost 8 bases, with 17 bases between them. There are 15 residues in the CDR3. The CDR3 sequence: CASSLGPGKGYEQFF. CDR3 in DNA: TGCGCCAGCAGCTTAGGGCCAGGGAAGGGGTATGAGCAGTTCTTC.

The chain is built from TRBV7-9 and TRBJ1-3, with D unresolved. The CDR3 loop spans 18 amino acids. Trimming left V 6 bases short and J 0 bases short, with 21 bases between. Germline V gene sequence: CDR1 SEHNR, CDR2 FQNEAQ (reference sequence). The CDR3 DNA reads TGTGCCAGCAGTCCCAGAGGTCTAACGACCCGCTCTGGAAACACCATATATTTT. This codes for CASSPRGLTTRSGNTIYF.

The chain carries TRBV2 and TRBJ2-5, with 7 nucleotides matching TRBD2. Germline-derived CDR1 and CDR2 are SNHLY and FYNNEI. Trimming took 11 bases from V and 2 from J; bases not matched to a gene: 11. This CDR3 is 14 amino acids long. CDR3 DNA: TGTGCCGGAACAGCGACTAGCTTTCAAGAGACCCAGTACTTC. Its translation is CAGTATSFQETQYF.

V usage is TRBV6-5 and J usage is TRBJ2-3, with 8 bases aligning to TRBD2. Trimming took 6 bases from V and 5 from J; bases not matched to a gene: 4. This CDR3 has 13 amino acids. CDR1 and CDR2 from the germline V gene are MNHEY and SVGAGI. CDR3 DNA: TGTGCCAGCAGGGCGGGAGGAGTAGATACGCAGTATTTT. This encodes CASRAGGVDTQYF.

The rearrangement uses TRBV6-5 and TRBJ2-7, with D perhaps matching TRBD2 (7 bases). The CDR3 length is 14 residues. Trimming shortened V by 2 bases and J by 4 bases, and 12 bases separated the two germline ends. Germline V gene sequence: CDR1 MNHEY, CDR2 SVGAGI. The CDR3 is CASSYRGGSYEQYF. Here the CDR3 DNA reads TGTGCCAGCAGTTACAGGGGGGGAAGTTACGAGCAGTACTTC.

The rearrangement joins TRBV19 to TRBJ2-2; 9 positions match TRBD1. The CDR3 is made up of 14 amino acids. V trimming: 5 bases; J trimming: 6 bases; junction bases outside the gene matches: 4. CDR1 and CDR2 from the germline V gene are LNHDA and SQIVND (reference sequence). The CDR3 region has the DNA TGTGCCAGTAGTCGGACAGGGGAGGCCGGGGAGCTGTTTTTT. This sequence encodes CASSRTGEAGELFF.

This clone was counted once. This chain links TRBV30 with TRBJ2-2, with a tentative D call TRBD1 (6 bases). Trimming shortened V by 5 bases and J by 5 bases, and 9 bases separated the two germline ends. Germline CDR1 and CDR2: GTSNPN and SVGIG (reference sequence). This CDR3 contains 12 residues. The CDR3 region has the DNA TGTGCCTGGTCCCAGGGGACCGGGGAGCTGTTTTTT. Amino acid sequence: CAWSQGTGELFF.

V gene TRBV7-2 combines with J gene TRBJ1-2; 7 bases line up with TRBD1. The CDR3 length is 13 residues. V dropped 6 bases and J dropped 2; count of bases not matched to a gene: 3. CDR1 is SGHTA and CDR2 is FQGNSA in the germline V gene. The DNA of the CDR3 is TGTGCCAGCAGATCGACAGGGAACTATGGCTACACCTTC. This codes for CASRSTGNYGYTF. Looking up the rest from reference TRBV7-2 and TRBJ1-2 gives the full variable domain: GAGVSQSPSNKVTEKGKDVELRCDPISGHTALYWYRQSLGQGLEFLIYFQGNSAPDKSGLPSDRFSAERTGGSVSTLTIQRTQQEDSAVYLCASRSTGNYGYTFGSGTRLTVV.

To note about this clone: It is unclear where the CDR3 begins or ends on the DNA, so no DNA is shown, and the CDR3 is as TCRdb lists it. This chain joins TRBV9 and TRBJ1-4. Germline CDR1 reads SGDLS; CDR2 reads YYNGEE. 17 amino acids form the CDR3, both terminal residues included. The CDR3 region is CASSVGPGTATNEKLLF.

This rearrangement joins TRBV6-6 to TRBJ2-7; TRBD2 agrees at 7 bases. The CDR3 covers 16 residues. V lost 5 bases to trimming and J lost 1 base; unmatched junction nucleotides: 11. Per germline, CDR1 MNHNY and CDR2 SVGAGI (reference sequence). The chain's CDR3 is CASSRASGDRSYEQYF. DNA of the CDR3: TGTGCCAGCAGTCGGGCCAGCGGGGACCGATCCTACGAGCAGTACTTC.

The rearrangement uses TRBV6-5 and TRBJ2-1, with unresolved D. Trimming took 5 bases from V and 0 from J, leaving 11 bases between them. The CDR3 sequence is 15 residues long. Germline V gene data show CDR1 as MNHEY and CDR2 as SVGAGI. Written as DNA, the CDR3 is TGTGCCAGCAGTCTAACGCTGAGCTCCTACAATGAGCAGTTCTTC. Amino acid sequence: CASSLTLSSYNEQFF.

The V call is TRBV19, the J call TRBJ1-1; perhaps TRBD1 as D (6 bases). This CDR3 spans 13 amino acids. With 0 bases removed from V and 4 bases from J, the gap between germline ends came to 6 bases. Germline-derived CDR1 and CDR2 are LNHDA and SQIVND (reference sequence). This CDR3 is CASSIEDSTEAFF. For the CDR3, the DNA is TGTGCCAGTAGTATAGAGGACAGCACTGAAGCTTTCTTT. Filled out from reference TRBV19 and TRBJ1-1, the complete variable domain reads DGGITQSPKYLFRKEGQNVTLSCEQNLNHDAMYWYRQDPGQGLRLIYYSQIVNDFQKGDIAEGYSVSREKKESFPLTVTSAQKNPTAFYLCASSIEDSTEAFFGQGTRLTVV.

The J gene is TRBJ2-7, the V gene TRBV4-1; D is perhaps TRBD1 (5 bases). Deletions cut 4 bases from V and 3 bases from J, with 13 bases between. CDR1 and CDR2 from the germline V gene are MGHRA and YSYEKL. This CDR3 comprises 14 residues. The CDR3 bases are TGCGCCAGCAGCCTCCATGACAGCAGCTACGAGCAGTACTTC. Translating gives CASSLHDSSYEQYF.

This clone was counted once. The V and J genes are TRBV18 and TRBJ1-1; D is unclear. Trimming removed 1 base at V and 5 bases at J, with 8 bases between. The CDR3 is made up of 13 amino acids. Looked up from germline, CDR1 is KGHSH and CDR2 is LQKENI. As DNA, the CDR3 is TGTGCCAGCTCACCACAAAGCCGGACTGAAGCTTTCTTT. Protein product: CASSPQSRTEAFF. The full variable domain, completed using reference TRBV18 and TRBJ1-1, is NAGVMQNPRHLVRRRGQEARLRCSPMKGHSHVYWYRQLPEEGLKFMVYLQKENIIDESGMPKERFSAEFPKEGPSILRIQQVVRGDSAAYFCASSPQSRTEAFFGQGTRLTVV.

This clone was counted between two and nine times. The gene calls are TRBV28 and TRBJ1-2; 10 nucleotides line up with TRBD1. This CDR3 is 17 amino acids long. Looked up from germline, CDR1 is MDHEN and CDR2 is SYDVKM. The trim removed 5 bases at V and 4 bases at J, leaving 13 bases unmatched. CDR3 DNA sequence: TGTGCCAGCAGTCCTTCCGGGACAGGGGCCCCTAGCTATGGCTACACCTTC. Translating it yields CASSPSGTGAPSYGYTF.

The rearrangement joins TRBV15 to TRBJ2-7, with D perhaps TRBD2 (6 bases). Deletions cut 5 bases from V and 5 bases from J, with 16 bases between. This CDR3 spans 14 amino acids. CDR1 LNHNV and CDR2 YYDKDF come from the germline V gene (reference sequence). Here the CDR3 DNA reads TGTGCCACCAGCGACCCCCCAGCGGGCGACGAGCAGTACTTC. As protein: CATSDPPAGDEQYF.